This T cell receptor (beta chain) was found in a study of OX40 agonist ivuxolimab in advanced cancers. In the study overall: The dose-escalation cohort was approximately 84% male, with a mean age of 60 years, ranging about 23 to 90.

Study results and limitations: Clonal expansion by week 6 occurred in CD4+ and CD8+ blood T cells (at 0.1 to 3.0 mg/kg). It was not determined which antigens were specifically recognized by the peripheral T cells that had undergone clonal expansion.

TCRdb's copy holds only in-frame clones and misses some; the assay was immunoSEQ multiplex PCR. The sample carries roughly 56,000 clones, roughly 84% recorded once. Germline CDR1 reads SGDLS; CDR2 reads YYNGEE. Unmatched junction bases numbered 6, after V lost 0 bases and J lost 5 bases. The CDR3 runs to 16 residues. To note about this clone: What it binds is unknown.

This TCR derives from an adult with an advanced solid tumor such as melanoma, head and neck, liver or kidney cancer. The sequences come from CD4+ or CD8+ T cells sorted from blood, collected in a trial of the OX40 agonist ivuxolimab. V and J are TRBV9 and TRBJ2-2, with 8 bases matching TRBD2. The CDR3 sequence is CASSVATTSATGELFF. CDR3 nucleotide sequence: TGTGCCAGCAGCGTAGCTACGACTAGCGCGACCGGGGAGCTGTTTTTT.